Presented here are 22 T cell receptor beta chains from one specimen sequenced in a study of vaccination effects on CD4 cells after COVID-19. No antigen has been identified for these receptors. After expansion with viral peptide pools in the ViraFEST assay, antigen-specific CD4+ T cells were sequenced. Around day 10 of culture, CD4+ T cells were separated out. Participants completed two doses of the BNT162b2 or mRNA-1273 vaccine. Using immunoSEQ multiplex PCR, the repertoire was profiled, and TCRdb retains in-frame clones only, with some absent. The sample shows fewer than 85,000 clones, roughly 79% of them seen only once. This sample comprised CD4+ T cells from PBMCs cultured with HCoV-OC43 spike peptides, obtained after COVID-19 vaccination. As to subset: HCoV-OC43 spike overlapping peptide pool stimulation. These TCRs come from a human donor who received a COVID-19 vaccine.

This clone came up a few times. This chain uses TRBV7-2 with TRBJ1-6, with TRBD1 matching over 9 bases. CDR1 is SGHTA and CDR2 is FQGNSA in the germline V gene. There are 15 residues in the CDR3. Trimming cost V 3 bases and J 7 bases; bases outside gene matches: 4. CDR3 in DNA: TGTGCCAGCAGCTTTCTCGGACAGGGGAATTCACCCCTCCACTTT. Translated, it gives CASSFLGQGNSPLHF.

The chain employs TRBV5-5 and TRBJ1-2, with unresolved D. Germline lookup yields CDR1 SGHKS and CDR2 YYEKEE (reference sequence). The CDR3 is 13 amino acids. Trimming took 1 base from V and 5 from J, leaving 9 bases between them. CDR3 sequence (DNA): TGTGCCAGCAGCTTGCTCGGGAGGTATGGCTACACCTTC. Protein: CASSLLGRYGYTF. Combining the CDR3 with reference TRBV5-5 and TRBJ1-2 gives the whole variable domain DAGVTQSPTHLIKTRGQQVTLRCSPISGHKSVSWYQQVLGQGPQFIFQYYEKEERGRGNFPDRFSARQFPNYSSELNVNALLLGDSALYLCASSLLGRYGYTFGSGTRLTVV.

V gene TRBV7-2 combines with J gene TRBJ2-3; D not certain. Trimming pared 3 bases from V and 6 bases from J, leaving 16 bases between. The CDR3 has 15 amino acids. CDR1 is SGHTA, CDR2 FQGNSA, per germline. The CDR3 loop is CASSFGFYRSDTQYF. DNA for the CDR3: TGTGCCAGCAGCTTCGGGTTCTACCGGTCGGATACGCAGTATTTT.

Concerning this clone itself: The same CDR3 also results from other DNA sequences found in this sample. The V call is TRBV5-1, the J call TRBJ2-2; 7 bases fit TRBD2. Germline trimming cut 0 bases from V and 5 bases from J; bases unmatched to any gene: 1. The CDR3 is 14 residues long. The germline V gene has CDR1 SGHRS and CDR2 YFSETQ. The CDR3 loop reads CASSLAGGTGELFF. DNA for the CDR3: TGCGCCAGCAGCTTGGCCGGGGGGACCGGGGAGCTGTTTTTT.

The rearrangement uses TRBV6-5 and TRBJ1-5; TRBD1 might be the D (5 bases). This CDR3 is built from 15 residues. Germline V gene data show CDR1 as MNHEY and CDR2 as SVGAGI. V was cut by 4 bases and J by 5 bases, with 15 bases left in between. CDR3 residues: CASSSGTLPDQPQHF. In nucleotides, the CDR3 is TGTGCCAGCAGTTCCGGGACCCTGCCGGATCAGCCCCAGCATTTT.

V gene TRBV7-6 combines with J gene TRBJ2-5, with 8 bases identical to TRBD1. The CDR3 is 16 residues long. Losses at the gene ends were 5 bases for V and 4 bases for J; bases not matched to a gene: 12. Germline loops: CDR1 SGHVS, CDR2 FNYEAQ. CDR3 protein: CASSGYGQGRGETQYF. Here the CDR3 DNA reads TGTGCCAGCAGCGGATACGGACAGGGTCGTGGAGAGACCCAGTACTTC.

The J gene is TRBJ1-2, the V gene TRBV4-1; D possibly corresponds to TRBD1 (5 bases). The CDR3 sequence is 15 residues long. Germline-derived CDR1 and CDR2 are MGHRA and YSYEKL. V was pared by 1 base and J by 4 bases, with 13 bases between. CDR3 sequence (DNA): TGCGCCAGCAGCCAAGGGGCAGGGTTAAGCTATGGCTACACCTTC. Residues: CASSQGAGLSYGYTF.

The chain carries TRBV12-1 and TRBJ2-7; the table calls TRBD2, which could not be checked here. TRBV12-1 is tagged as a pseudogene. This CDR3 contains 17 residues. The CDR3 DNA reads TGTGCCAGCAGCTTTGCTGTTGTCCGGGGGGGCTCCTACGAGCAGTACGTC. Its translation is CASSFAVVRGGSYEQYV.

This chain joins TRBV6-6 and TRBJ1-5, with 8 bases identical to TRBD1. CDR3 length: 13 amino acids. Looked up from germline, CDR1 is MNHNY and CDR2 is SVGAGI (reference sequence). Germline trimming cut 5 bases from V and 4 bases from J; bases unmatched to any gene: 1. CDR3 sequence (DNA): TGTGCCAGCAGTCGGGACAGGAATCAGCCCCAGCATTTT. It yields the protein CASSRDRNQPQHF.

The genes are TRBV7-3 and TRBJ1-1; tentative D call: TRBD1 (6 bases). The CDR3 runs to 14 residues. Germline-derived CDR1 and CDR2 are SGHTA and FQGTGA. The germline V and J ends were trimmed by 4 bases and 0 bases, with 9 bases remaining between them. The CDR3 loop reads CASSWQGMNTEAFF. Written as DNA, the CDR3 is TGTGCCAGCAGCTGGCAGGGGATGAACACTGAAGCTTTCTTT.

The chain combines TRBV27 with TRBJ2-2; TRBD1 might be the D (6 bases). The germline CDR1 and CDR2 sequences are MNHEY and SMNVEV (reference sequence). V lost 4 bases to trimming and J lost 2 bases, with 11 bases between them. The CDR3 runs 15 residues. CDR3 coding DNA: TGTGCCAGCAGTTATCCGGGACACAACACCGGGGAGCTGTTTTTT. Translating gives CASSYPGHNTGELFF.

The chain couples TRBV15 to TRBJ1-2, with D unresolved. V gave up 0 bases and J gave up 1 base, with 12 bases separating them. CDR1 and CDR2 from the germline V gene are LNHNV and YYDKDF (reference sequence). The CDR3 runs to 16 residues. CDR3 amino acids: CATSRDGPDGNYGYTF. CDR3 nucleotides: TGTGCCACCAGCAGAGATGGGCCCGACGGTAACTATGGCTACACCTTC.

This chain links TRBV10-2 with TRBJ1-2, with TRBD1 matching over 12 bases. Per germline, CDR1 WSHSY and CDR2 SAAADI. V gave up 6 bases and J gave up 5 bases; unmatched junction bases: 10. The CDR3 contains 16 residues. The CDR3 is CASRPGQGARGYGYTF. CDR3 DNA: TGCGCCAGCAGGCCGGGACAGGGGGCGCGGGGGTATGGCTACACCTTC.

The gene calls are TRBV19 and TRBJ1-1, with 7 bases lining up with TRBD1. Germline V lookup: CDR1 LNHDA, CDR2 SQIVND (reference sequence). This CDR3 has 12 amino acids. V trimming: 5 bases; J trimming: 11 bases; junction bases outside the gene matches: 8. The CDR3 loop is CASSSFDRAAFF. The CDR3 DNA follows: TGTGCCAGTAGTTCGTTTGACAGGGCGGCTTTCTTT.

Written as DNA, the CDR3 is TGTGCCAGCATAAAATCAATGAGGGGACATACCGTCTCCTACGAGCAGTACGTC. It codes for CASIKSMRGHTVSYEQYV. The chain links TRBV21-1 to TRBJ2-7; the listed D gene, TRBD1, was not tested against the DNA. TRBV21-1 is annotated as a pseudogene. This CDR3 is built from 18 residues.

This sequence joins TRBV7-3 and TRBJ1-1; D ambiguous. CDR3 length: 13 residues. Per germline, CDR1 SGHTA and CDR2 FQGTGA. Trimming cost V 5 bases and J 2 bases, with 9 bases left between them. The CDR3 DNA follows: TGTGCCAGCAGCCGCGACCTAAACACTGAAGCTTTCTTT. Protein product: CASSRDLNTEAFF.

Only a few counts were recorded for this clone. The rearrangement joins TRBV18 to TRBJ1-6; no clear D. Germline V gene sequence: CDR1 KGHSH, CDR2 LQKENI. Trimming took off 2 bases at V and 8 bases at J, with 10 bases between the two ends. The CDR3 extends over 14 amino acids. CDR3 amino acids: CASSPGGKDSPLHF. The CDR3 region has the DNA TGTGCCAGCTCACCAGGCGGTAAGGATTCACCCCTCCACTTT.

The chain joins TRBV5-4 to TRBJ2-3, with TRBD2 matching 16 bases. There are 18 residues in the CDR3. After removal of 4 bases from V and 3 bases from J, the junction contained 8 bases not matched to a gene. The germline CDR1 and CDR2 sequences are SGHNT and YYREEE (reference sequence). The CDR3 protein is CASSQGTSGGALTDTQYF. CDR3 DNA: TGTGCCAGCAGCCAAGGGACTAGCGGGGGGGCGTTAACAGATACGCAGTATTTT.

This chain joins TRBV7-3 and TRBJ2-7; D is unresolved. This CDR3 comprises 17 residues. V shed 2 bases and J shed 4 bases, with 21 bases lying between them. Germline CDR1 is SGHTA and CDR2 is FQGTGA. The CDR3 nucleotides read TGTGCCAGCAGCTTACCCCCTAACCGGCTGAATGGTTACGAGCAGTACGTC. Translating gives CASSLPPNRLNGYEQYV.

This clone was counted a single time. The J gene is TRBJ1-2, the V gene TRBV7-8; 8 bases map to TRBD1. The CDR3 is made up of 17 amino acids. V gave up 5 bases and J gave up 4 bases; unmatched junction bases: 15. Germline assignment: CDR1 SGHVS and CDR2 FQNEAQ. The CDR3: CASSPRALTGAGYGYTF. The CDR3 DNA reads TGTGCCAGCAGCCCCCGGGCGCTGACAGGGGCGGGCTATGGCTACACCTTC. The variable domain in full, with the rest retrieved from reference TRBV7-8 and TRBJ1-2, is GAGVSQSPRYKVAKRGQDVALRCDPISGHVSLFWYQQALGQGPEFLTYFQNEAQLDKSGLPSDRFFAERPEGSVSTLKIQRTQQEDSAVYLCASSPRALTGAGYGYTFGSGTRLTVV.

J is TRBJ2-2 and V is TRBV5-1; no firm D call. V lost 0 bases, J lost 5 bases, and 8 bases lay in between. This CDR3 spans 14 amino acids. The germline V gene has CDR1 SGHRS and CDR2 YFSETQ. The CDR3 bases are TGCGCCAGCAGCTTGGGCGCGCTTACCGGGGAGCTGTTTTTT. Amino acid sequence: CASSLGALTGELFF.

This clone has a handful of counts. This chain joins TRBV24-1 and TRBJ1-5, with 8 bases aligning to TRBD1. Per germline, CDR1 KGHDR and CDR2 SFDVKD. Trimming at V came to 3 bases and at J to 5 bases, leaving 8 bases not matched to a gene. The CDR3 spans 16 residues. CDR3 sequence reads: CATSDTDRGGDQPQHF. The CDR3 bases are TGTGCCACCAGTGATACTGACAGGGGAGGAGATCAGCCCCAGCATTTT.